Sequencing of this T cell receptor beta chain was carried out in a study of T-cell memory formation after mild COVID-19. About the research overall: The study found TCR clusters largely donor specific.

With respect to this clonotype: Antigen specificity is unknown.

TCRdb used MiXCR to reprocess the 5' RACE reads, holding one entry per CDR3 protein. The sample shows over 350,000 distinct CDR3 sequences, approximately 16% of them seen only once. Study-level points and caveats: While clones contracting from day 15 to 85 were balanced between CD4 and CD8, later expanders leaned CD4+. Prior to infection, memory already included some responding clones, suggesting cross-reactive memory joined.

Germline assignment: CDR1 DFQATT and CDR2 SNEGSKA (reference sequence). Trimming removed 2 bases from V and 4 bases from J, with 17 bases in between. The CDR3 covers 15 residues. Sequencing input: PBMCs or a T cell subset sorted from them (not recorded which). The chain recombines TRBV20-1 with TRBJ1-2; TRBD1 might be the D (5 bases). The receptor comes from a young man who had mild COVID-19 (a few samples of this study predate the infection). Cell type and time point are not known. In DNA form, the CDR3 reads TGCAGTGCTAGAAGGCAGGGATTGGAGGGCTATGGCTACACCTTC. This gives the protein CSARRQGLEGYGYTF.